This TCR beta chain was recovered during a study of spatial heterogeneity in lung cancer. Whole-study context: Each time, sequencing found more beta-chain sequences than alpha-chain sequences. Findings and caveats of the study: Blood contained ubiquitous expanded tumor TCRs more at resection than at follow-up.

Every TCR cDNA molecule carried a tag that served as a unique molecular identifier. TCRdb analysed the 5' RACE reads with MiXCR anew, one entry per CDR3 protein. Of approximately 41,000 distinct CDR3 sequences in the sample, over 9.5% were seen once. The time point is: blood at routine non-recurrence follow-up after resection. Tumor, nontumor lung or frozen PBMC supplied whole RNA that was sequenced unsorted. This clonotype has more than one count but fewer than ten. The antigen is not known. This receptor was obtained from a female donor with early-stage non-small cell lung cancer. Sequencing used PBMCs, obtained at follow-up.

The CDR3 DNA reads TGCGCCAGCAGCTTTCGGACAGAGGAGCAGTACTTC. It translates to CASSFRTEEQYF. The chain couples TRBV5-1 to TRBJ2-7; the D gene is possibly TRBD1 (6 bases). Germline CDR1 and CDR2: SGHRS and YFSETQ. The CDR3 spans 12 residues. Trimming removed 2 bases at V and 7 bases at J, with 10 bases between.